Listed here are 13 T cell receptor beta chains from one sample, sequenced in a study of PD-1 blockade in mismatch repair-deficient tumors. Assay: immunoSEQ multiplex PCR; the TCRdb copy retains only in-frame clones and omits some. The table lists tens of thousands of clones, 80% to 90% of them singletons, with roughly 5.5% in the top ten. The sequenced sample was peripheral blood, obtained 44 weeks after starting pembrolizumab. The origin of the receptors is an adult with mismatch repair-deficient cancer.

A single count supports this clone. The chain couples TRBV6-1 to TRBJ2-6; no clear D gene. Germline values: CDR1 MNHNS, CDR2 SASEGT. V lost 5 bases and J lost 4, with 3 bases in between. This CDR3 comprises 12 residues. The CDR3 nucleotides read TGTGCCAGCAGTCGGGGGGCCAACGTCCTGACTTTC. Protein: CASSRGANVLTF.

This clone was counted a few times. This sequence joins TRBV11-2 and TRBJ2-3, with TRBD2 matching 8 bases. V shed 6 bases, J shed 1 base, and the junction held 9 bases outside the gene matches. Germline lookup yields CDR1 SGHAT and CDR2 FQNNGV. The CDR3 has 16 residues. The CDR3 bases are TGTGCCAGCAGTTACCTACTAGCGGCCCGCACAGATACGCAGTATTTT. Protein product: CASSYLLAARTDTQYF.

This chain joins TRBV27 and TRBJ2-7; the D gene is possibly TRBD2 (8 bases). Germline lookup yields CDR1 MNHEY and CDR2 SMNVEV (reference sequence). Trimming shortened V by 5 bases and J by 3 bases, and 29 bases separated the two germline ends. This CDR3 spans 19 amino acids. CDR3 DNA: TGTGCCAGCAGTGACCTACAGGGGATAATGGCGGGAGGAATCTACGAGCAGTACTTC. Protein product: CASSDLQGIMAGGIYEQYF.

This clone showed up just a few times. The chain is built from TRBV5-1 and TRBJ1-2, with D possibly being TRBD1 (6 bases). This CDR3 has 13 residues. V was trimmed by 4 bases and J by 3 bases, leaving 10 bases between them. Looked up from germline, CDR1 is SGHRS and CDR2 is YFSETQ. CDR3 sequence reads: CASSVQGDYGYTF. CDR3 coding DNA: TGCGCCAGCAGCGTACAGGGTGACTATGGCTACACCTTC.

Remarks on this clone: The final CDR3 position lacks the conserved phenylalanine or tryptophan, pointing to a likely read error. The genes are TRBV11-1 and TRBJ1-1; unclear D gene. The CDR3 contains 11 residues. The V gene's germline CDR1 is SGHAT and CDR2 FQDESV (reference sequence). The V end lost 7 bases, the J end lost 4 bases, and 7 bases lay between the germline ends. DNA of the CDR3: TGTGCCAGCAAGGCCTCCACTGAAGCTTTCTCT. It translates to CASKASTEAFS.

This clone turned up a few times. This chain uses TRBV7-3 with TRBJ2-2; no firm D call. Trimming shortened V by 3 bases and J by 9 bases, and 5 bases separated the two germline ends. This CDR3 spans 11 amino acids. The germline gives CDR1 SGHTA, CDR2 FQGTGA. The CDR3 loop is CASSLGRELFF. The CDR3 DNA reads TGTGCCAGCAGCTTGGGTCGGGAGCTGTTTTTT. Based on the CDR3 plus reference TRBV7-3 and TRBJ2-2, the full variable domain is GAGVSQTPSNKVTEKGKYVELRCDPISGHTALYWYRQSLGQGPEFLIYFQGTGAADDSGLPNDRFFAVRPEGSVSTLKIQRTERGDSAVYLCASSLGRELFFGEGSRLTVL.

The chain employs TRBV14 and TRBJ1-1; D is undetermined. The CDR3 covers 14 residues. CDR1 is SGHDN, CDR2 FVKESK, per germline. Between the trimmed V and J ends, which lost 3 bases and 1 base, there was a span of 9 bases. The CDR3: CASSQWVENTEAFF. CDR3 coding DNA: TGTGCCAGCAGCCAGTGGGTGGAGAACACTGAAGCTTTCTTT.

This clone was counted a single time. The rearrangement uses TRBV19 and TRBJ2-1; a possible D gene is TRBD1 (8 bases). Germline V gene sequence: CDR1 LNHDA, CDR2 SQIVND (reference sequence). This CDR3 has 11 residues. The V end was cut by 8 bases, the J end by 15 bases, with 17 bases between. Here the CDR3 DNA reads TGTGCCAGTGGGGGGGGGACAGGCCTGTTCTTC. Translation: CASGGGTGLFF.

This clone showed up just once. The chain carries TRBV7-9 and TRBJ1-4; D call uncertain. CDR1 is SEHNR and CDR2 is FQNEAQ in the germline V gene (reference sequence). Deletions cut 1 base from V and 8 bases from J, with 17 bases between. CDR3 length equals 16 residues. The CDR3 nucleotides are TGTGCCAGCAGCTTAGGTGGCGGGAATCAGTGGGAAAAACTGTTTTTT. It translates to CASSLGGGNQWEKLFF.

V and J are TRBV27 and TRBJ1-4, with D hard to call. The CDR3 is 14 amino acids. V was cut by 5 bases and J by 5 bases, with 12 bases left in between. CDR1 and CDR2 from the germline V gene are MNHEY and SMNVEV (reference sequence). The chain's CDR3 is CASSPRRENEKLFF. CDR3 bases: TGTGCCAGCAGTCCCCGGAGGGAGAATGAAAAACTGTTTTTT.

Written as DNA, the CDR3 is TGTGCCTGGAGCGAGGGACTCCTAGAGCAGCCCCAGCATTTT. This gives the protein CAWSEGLLEQPQHF. V is TRBV30 and J is TRBJ1-5, with D tentatively TRBD1 (5 bases). The CDR3 spans 14 residues. Germline lookup yields CDR1 GTSNPN and CDR2 SVGIG (reference sequence). The ends were cut back, 3 bases at V and 7 bases at J, with 16 bases in the middle.

This chain uses TRBV7-9 with TRBJ2-3; D not certain. Between the trimmed V and J ends, which lost 5 bases and 2 bases, there was a span of 8 bases. This CDR3 contains 13 residues. Looked up from germline, CDR1 is SEHNR and CDR2 is FQNEAQ (reference sequence). The CDR3 sequence: CASSTISTDTQYF. The CDR3 nucleotides read TGTGCCAGCAGCACAATCTCCACAGATACGCAGTATTTT.

This chain uses TRBV9 with TRBJ2-5; no clear D. CDR1 is SGDLS and CDR2 is YYNGEE in the germline V gene. This CDR3 contains 12 residues. V was pared by 4 bases and J by 5 bases, with 9 bases between. In DNA form, the CDR3 reads TGTGCCAGCAGCCTCCCCCGCGAGACCCAGTACTTC. It is translated as CASSLPRETQYF.